This entry lists 4 T cell receptor beta chains sequenced from one sample in a study of cytomegalovirus exposure and HLA in healthy donors. With 60 Vbeta and 13 Jbeta primers, the PCR was carried out. The repertoire was sequenced with immunoSEQ multiplex PCR; TCRdb's copy has only in-frame clones and lacks some. Listed are 80,000 to 100,000 clones; about 0.61% falls within the top ten. Sequenced: PBMCs. These receptors all stem from a man aged 50 or older in good health and CMV-seronegative.

The chain links TRBV30 to TRBJ1-5; 9 positions agree with TRBD1. V shed 1 base, J shed 9 bases, and the junction held 4 bases outside the gene matches. Germline CDR1 and CDR2: GTSNPN and SVGIG (reference sequence). The CDR3 contains 13 residues. CDR3 in amino acids: CAWSGTGVAPQHF. The CDR3 bases are TGTGCCTGGAGTGGGACAGGGGTTGCGCCCCAGCATTTT.

This rearrangement joins TRBV6-1 to TRBJ1-4, with TRBD1 as a possible D gene (6 bases). The CDR3 runs 13 residues. Trimming shortened V by 5 bases and J by 3 bases, and 7 bases separated the two germline ends. CDR1 and CDR2 (germline): MNHNS, SASEGT. Here the CDR3 DNA reads TGTGCCAGCAGTCAGGGGTCTAATGAAAAACTGTTTTTT. Protein product: CASSQGSNEKLFF.

As to this clone: The same CDR3 is also encoded by other DNA sequences in this sample. This chain links TRBV5-1 with TRBJ1-5; the D gene is possibly TRBD1 (6 bases). This CDR3 has 14 residues. The V gene's germline CDR1 is SGHRS and CDR2 YFSETQ. Trimming cost V 4 bases and J 3 bases, with 11 bases left between them. The CDR3 protein is CASSPGTSNQPQHF. CDR3 bases: TGCGCCAGCAGCCCCGGGACATCCAATCAGCCCCAGCATTTT. The full variable domain, in which reference TRBV5-1 and TRBJ1-5 provide the parts outside the CDR3, is KAGVTQTPRYLIKTRGQQVTLSCSPISGHRSVSWYQQTPGQGLQFLFEYFSETQRNKGNFPGRFSGRQFSNSRSEMNVSTLELGDSALYLCASSPGTSNQPQHFGDGTRLSIL.

The chain links TRBV6-1 to TRBJ1-2; 7 bases line up with TRBD1. The V segment lost 3 bases and the J segment 4 bases; nucleotides outside the gene matches: 5. Germline V gene data show CDR1 as MNHNS and CDR2 as SASEGT. This CDR3 comprises 14 residues. The DNA for the CDR3 is TGTGCCAGCAGTGACGACAGGGATAGCTATGGCTACACCTTC. As protein: CASSDDRDSYGYTF.